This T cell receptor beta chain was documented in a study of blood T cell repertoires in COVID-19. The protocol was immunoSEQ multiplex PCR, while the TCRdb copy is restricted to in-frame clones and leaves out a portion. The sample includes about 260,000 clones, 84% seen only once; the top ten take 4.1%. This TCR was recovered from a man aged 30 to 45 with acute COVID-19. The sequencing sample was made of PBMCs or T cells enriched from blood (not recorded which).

Here the CDR3 reads CASSVLAGSSYNEQFF. The CDR3 coding sequence is TGTGCCAGCAGCGTCTTAGCGGGCAGCTCCTACAATGAGCAGTTCTTC. The rearrangement uses TRBV9 and TRBJ2-1, with TRBD2 matching 7 bases. CDR1 SGDLS and CDR2 YYNGEE come from the germline V gene. V shed 2 bases and J 0 bases; nucleotides not matched to a gene: 5. The CDR3 sequence is 16 residues long. Together with reference TRBV9 and TRBJ2-1, the CDR3 gives the full variable domain: DSGVTQTPKHLITATGQRVTLRCSPRSGDLSVYWYQQSLDQGLQFLIQYYNGEERAKGNILERFSAQQFPDLHSELNLSSLELGDSALYFCASSVLAGSSYNEQFFGPGTRLTVL.